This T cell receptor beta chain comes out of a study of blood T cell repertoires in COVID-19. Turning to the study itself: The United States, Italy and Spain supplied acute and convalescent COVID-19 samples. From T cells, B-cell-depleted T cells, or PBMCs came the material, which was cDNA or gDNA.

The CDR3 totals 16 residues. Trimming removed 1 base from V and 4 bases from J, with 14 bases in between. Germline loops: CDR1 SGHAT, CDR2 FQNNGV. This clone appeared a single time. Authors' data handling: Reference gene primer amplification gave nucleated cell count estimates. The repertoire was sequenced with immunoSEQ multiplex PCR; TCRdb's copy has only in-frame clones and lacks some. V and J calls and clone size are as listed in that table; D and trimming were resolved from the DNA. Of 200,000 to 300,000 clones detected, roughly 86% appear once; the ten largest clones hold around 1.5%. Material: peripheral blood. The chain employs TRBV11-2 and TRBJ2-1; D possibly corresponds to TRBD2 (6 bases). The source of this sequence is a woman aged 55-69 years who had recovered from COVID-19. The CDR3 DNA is TGTGCCAGCAGCTTAGGTGTAGGCGGGACTTACAATGAGCAGTTCTTC. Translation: CASSLGVGGTYNEQFF.